This passage covers 18 T cell receptor beta chains from one sample sequenced in a study of cytomegalovirus exposure and HLA in healthy donors. 60 Vbeta and 13 Jbeta primers were used in PCR. Libraries were prepared by immunoSEQ multiplex PCR; TCRdb keeps only in-frame clonotypes and omits some of them. The sample has 95,000 to 150,000 clones, 75% to 90% seen once; the top ten hold 1.5% to 2%. The sample taken for sequencing was PBMCs. Receptor source: a man between 35 and 55 years old in good health and CMV-seronegative.

The J gene is TRBJ2-7, the V gene TRBV4-3, with TRBD2 matching over 13 bases. Germline V gene sequence: CDR1 LGHNA, CDR2 YSLEER. This CDR3 comprises 19 residues. Trimming removed 0 bases from V and 3 bases from J; junction bases left unmatched: 11. The CDR3 reads CASSQDRWTSGGTNYEQYF. The CDR3 coding sequence is TGCGCCAGCAGCCAAGATAGATGGACTAGCGGGGGTACCAACTACGAGCAGTACTTC.

V gene TRBV18 combines with J gene TRBJ2-5; no definite D call. The CDR3 is made up of 13 amino acids. The germline V and J ends were trimmed by 3 bases and 2 bases, with 7 bases remaining between them. Germline-derived CDR1 and CDR2 are KGHSH and LQKENI. The CDR3 DNA reads TGTGCCAGCTCACCCTCTAGGCAAGAGACCCAGTACTTC. This translates into CASSPSRQETQYF.

The chain carries TRBV11-2 and TRBJ1-2; 8 nucleotides line up with TRBD1. V lost 0 bases, J lost 7 bases, and 4 bases stayed unmatched. CDR1 is SGHAT, CDR2 FQNNGV, per germline. The CDR3 loop spans 14 amino acids. The CDR3 here is CASSLDQGALGYTF. The CDR3 DNA reads TGTGCCAGCAGCTTAGATCAGGGGGCCCTTGGCTACACCTTC. The full variable domain, its missing parts supplied by reference TRBV11-2 and TRBJ1-2, is EAGVAQSPRYKIIEKRQSVAFWCNPISGHATLYWYQQILGQGPKLLIQFQNNGVVDDSQLPKDRFSAERLKGVDSTLKIQPAKLEDSAVYLCASSLDQGALGYTFGSGTRLTVV.

Worth noting for this clone: One junction end does not reproduce the germline sequence, and a read error may be involved. The chain couples TRBV9 to TRBJ2-1; TRBD2 matches 12 bases. Germline values: CDR1 SGDLS, CDR2 YYNGEE. The CDR3 runs 19 residues. The CDR3 coding sequence is TGTGCCAGCAGTGTAGAAGTTCTAGCGGGGGGGCCTAGATGGGATGAGCAGTTCTTC. Its protein product is CASSVEVLAGGPRWDEQFF.

This chain links TRBV19 with TRBJ2-3; D is ambiguous. Trimming stripped 4 bases from V and 2 bases from J, with 13 bases between. The CDR3 runs 15 residues. Germline-derived CDR1 and CDR2 are LNHDA and SQIVND (reference sequence). In DNA, the CDR3 is TGTGCCAGTAGTACCTTAGCCTCTTACACAGATACGCAGTATTTT. Translating gives CASSTLASYTDTQYF.

The chain couples TRBV7-2 to TRBJ2-7, with D maybe TRBD1 (6 bases). From germline, CDR1 is SGHTA and CDR2 FQGNSA. Trimming removed 6 bases at V and 2 bases at J, with 17 bases between. The CDR3 runs 15 residues. The CDR3 region is CASSFGVGHPYEQYF. CDR3 DNA: TGTGCCAGCAGTTTCGGAGTGGGACACCCCTACGAGCAGTACTTC.

The CDR3 protein is CASSSSHGTGGQETQYF. The CDR3 nucleotides are TGTGCCAGCAGCTCATCCCATGGGACAGGGGGCCAAGAGACCCAGTACTTC. The chain employs TRBV11-3 and TRBJ2-5, with TRBD1 matching over 11 bases. There are 17 residues in the CDR3. V shed 4 bases, J shed 1 base, and the junction held 8 bases outside the gene matches. The germline gives CDR1 SGHNT, CDR2 YENEEA.

The chain carries TRBV6-1 and TRBJ1-4; D is unclear. Germline V gene data show CDR1 as MNHNS and CDR2 as SASEGT. This CDR3 spans 14 amino acids. V lost 5 bases and J 7 bases, leaving 14 bases between the germline ends. DNA of the CDR3: TGTGCCAGCAGTCCCGGAACAGCGGGTGAAAAACTGTTTTTT. This encodes CASSPGTAGEKLFF.

This clone was recorded a few times. This chain links TRBV29-1 with TRBJ2-2; a weak D match, TRBD1 (6 bases). Germline assignment: CDR1 SQVTM and CDR2 ANQGSEA. This CDR3 contains 16 residues. V gave up 3 bases and J gave up 5 bases, with 19 bases separating them. CDR3 amino acids: CSVDAPGQKGTGELFF. DNA of the CDR3: TGCAGCGTTGACGCGCCGGGACAAAAGGGAACCGGGGAGCTGTTTTTT.

The rearrangement uses TRBV4-1 and TRBJ2-7; tentative D call: TRBD2 (6 bases). The CDR3 length is 16 residues. V was trimmed by 0 bases and J by 2 bases, leaving 14 bases between them. The germline gives CDR1 MGHRA, CDR2 YSYEKL. CDR3 nucleotide sequence: TGCGCCAGCAGCCAAGATTCCGGGAGAGATACCTACGAGCAGTACTTC. Its translation is CASSQDSGRDTYEQYF.

This chain joins TRBV6-5 and TRBJ1-1, with a weak D call TRBD1 (5 bases). V was shortened by 5 bases and J by 8 bases, with 12 bases between the two germline ends. The CDR3 sequence is 12 residues long. Germline loops: CDR1 MNHEY, CDR2 SVGAGI. Here the CDR3 reads CASSTQEREAFF. The CDR3 region has the DNA TGTGCCAGCAGTACACAGGAAAGGGAAGCTTTCTTT.

The chain joins TRBV6-1 to TRBJ2-5; tentatively, D is TRBD1 (7 bases). This CDR3 has 13 residues. CDR1 and CDR2 (germline): MNHNS, SASEGT. Trimming took 8 bases from V and 3 from J, leaving 13 bases between them. The CDR3 bases are TGTGCCAGCCGGGGGACAGTAAAAGAGACCCAGTACTTC. It codes for CASRGTVKETQYF.

The chain combines TRBV5-6 with TRBJ2-7, with D perhaps matching TRBD1 (5 bases). The length of the CDR3 is 15 residues. V was pared by 3 bases and J by 4 bases, with 17 bases between. Germline V gives CDR1 SGHDT, CDR2 YYEEEE. The CDR3, as DNA: TGTGCCAGCAGCTCCCCAGCGCGAGCAGGGTACGAGCAGTACTTC. Protein sequence: CASSSPARAGYEQYF.

J is TRBJ2-3 and V is TRBV9; TRBD2 matches at 8 bases. The V segment lost 9 bases and the J segment 2 bases; nucleotides outside the gene matches: 5. Looked up from germline, CDR1 is SGDLS and CDR2 is YYNGEE. The CDR3 runs 13 residues. The CDR3 region has the DNA TGTGCCACCCAGCGGGGGCCCACAGATACGCAGTATTTT. This sequence encodes CATQRGPTDTQYF.

V usage is TRBV30 and J usage is TRBJ2-3, with D possibly being TRBD1 (6 bases). Deletions cut 5 bases from V and 1 base from J, with 19 bases between. Per germline, CDR1 GTSNPN and CDR2 SVGIG (reference sequence). This CDR3 is 16 amino acids long. The CDR3 here is CAWGHPGQSRTDTQYF. The CDR3 DNA reads as TGTGCCTGGGGCCACCCCGGACAGAGCCGCACAGATACGCAGTATTTT.

V gene TRBV2 combines with J gene TRBJ2-5, with a possible D match to TRBD2 (5 bases). With 7 bases removed from V and 4 bases from J, the gap between germline ends came to 13 bases. Per germline, CDR1 SNHLY and CDR2 FYNNEI. CDR3 length: 13 residues. The CDR3 bases are TGTGCCAGCAATAATCCTAGCCGAGAGACCCAGTACTTC. It translates to CASNNPSRETQYF.

The chain employs TRBV27 and TRBJ2-1, with TRBD2 matching over 10 bases. V lost 4 bases to trimming and J lost 4 bases; unmatched junction nucleotides: 4. The CDR3 length is 15 residues. Germline assignment: CDR1 MNHEY and CDR2 SMNVEV (reference sequence). CDR3 region: CASSSSGSDYNEQFF. CDR3 DNA sequence: TGTGCCAGCAGTTCTAGCGGGAGTGATTACAATGAGCAGTTCTTC.

The chain is built from TRBV5-1 and TRBJ1-1; 7 bases are shared with TRBD1. The length of the CDR3 is 15 residues. Germline V gene data show CDR1 as SGHRS and CDR2 as YFSETQ. With 0 bases clipped from V and 2 bases from J, the junction kept 4 bases outside the gene matches. The CDR3 loop reads CASSLVAGGNTEAFF. CDR3 nucleotides: TGCGCCAGCAGCTTGGTTGCAGGGGGAAACACTGAAGCTTTCTTT.